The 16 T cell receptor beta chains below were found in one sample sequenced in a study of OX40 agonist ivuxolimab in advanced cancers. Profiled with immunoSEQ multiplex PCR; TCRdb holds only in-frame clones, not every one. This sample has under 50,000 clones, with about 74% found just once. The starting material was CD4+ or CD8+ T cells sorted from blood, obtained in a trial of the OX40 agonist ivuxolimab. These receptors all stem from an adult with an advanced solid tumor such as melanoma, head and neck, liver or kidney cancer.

The CDR3 nucleotides read TGTGCCAGTACTTCGACAGGTTTCACAGATACGCAGTATTTT. Amino acid sequence: CASTSTGFTDTQYF. The J gene is TRBJ2-3, the V gene TRBV19, with D maybe TRBD1 (6 bases). CDR1 and CDR2 (germline): LNHDA, SQIVND (reference sequence). V shed 7 bases and J shed 2 bases, with 13 bases lying between them. The CDR3 extends over 14 amino acids. The whole variable domain, remainder taken from reference TRBV19 and TRBJ2-3, is DGGITQSPKYLFRKEGQNVTLSCEQNLNHDAMYWYRQDPGQGLRLIYYSQIVNDFQKGDIAEGYSVSREKKESFPLTVTSAQKNPTAFYLCASTSTGFTDTQYFGPGTRLTVL.

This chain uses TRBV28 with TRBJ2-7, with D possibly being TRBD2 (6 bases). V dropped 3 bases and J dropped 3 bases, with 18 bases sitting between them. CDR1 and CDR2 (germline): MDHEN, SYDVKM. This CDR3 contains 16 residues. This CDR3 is CASSLSPSAGVYEQYF. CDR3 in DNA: TGTGCCAGCAGTTTGTCCCCTAGCGCGGGCGTCTACGAGCAGTACTTC.

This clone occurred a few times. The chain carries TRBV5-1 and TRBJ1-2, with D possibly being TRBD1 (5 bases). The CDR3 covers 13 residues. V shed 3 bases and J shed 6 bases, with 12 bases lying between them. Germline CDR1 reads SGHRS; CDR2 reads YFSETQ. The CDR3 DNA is TGCGCCAGCAGCTCCTCGGACAAAAATGGCTACACCTTC. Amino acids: CASSSSDKNGYTF.

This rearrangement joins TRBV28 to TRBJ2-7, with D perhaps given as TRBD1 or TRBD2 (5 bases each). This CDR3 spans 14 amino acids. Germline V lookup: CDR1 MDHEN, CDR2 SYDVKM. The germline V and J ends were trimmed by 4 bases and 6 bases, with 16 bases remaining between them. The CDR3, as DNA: TGTGCCAGCAGTTCCCGAGAGCGGACAATCGAGCAGTACTTC. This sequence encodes CASSSRERTIEQYF.

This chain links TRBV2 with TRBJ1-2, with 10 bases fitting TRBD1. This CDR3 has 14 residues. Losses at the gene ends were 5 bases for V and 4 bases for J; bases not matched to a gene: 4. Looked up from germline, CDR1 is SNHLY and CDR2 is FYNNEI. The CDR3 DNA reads TGTGCCAGCAGTTCGGACAGGGGGGGCTATGGCTACACCTTC. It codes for CASSSDRGGYGYTF.

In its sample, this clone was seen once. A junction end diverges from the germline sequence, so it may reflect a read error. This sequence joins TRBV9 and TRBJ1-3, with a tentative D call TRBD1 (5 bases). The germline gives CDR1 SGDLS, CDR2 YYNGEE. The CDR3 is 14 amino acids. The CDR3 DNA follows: TGTGCCAGCAGCGTAAACACAGGCGGCGACCCCCCGAACTTT. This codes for CASSVNTGGDPPNF.

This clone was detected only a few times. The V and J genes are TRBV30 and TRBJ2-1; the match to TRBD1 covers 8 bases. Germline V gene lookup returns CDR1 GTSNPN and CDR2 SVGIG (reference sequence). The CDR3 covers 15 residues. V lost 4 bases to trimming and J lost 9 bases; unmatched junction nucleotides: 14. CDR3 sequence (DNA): TGTGCCTGGACTCCGCTGGACAGGGCGTCTGGTGAGCAGTTCTTC. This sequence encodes CAWTPLDRASGEQFF.

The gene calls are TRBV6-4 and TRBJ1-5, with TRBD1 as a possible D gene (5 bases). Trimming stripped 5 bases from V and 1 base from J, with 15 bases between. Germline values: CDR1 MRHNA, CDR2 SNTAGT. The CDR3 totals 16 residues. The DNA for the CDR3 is TGTGCCAGCAGTCAGGGTCACCCTTTAAGCAATCAGCCCCAGCATTTT. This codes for CASSQGHPLSNQPQHF.

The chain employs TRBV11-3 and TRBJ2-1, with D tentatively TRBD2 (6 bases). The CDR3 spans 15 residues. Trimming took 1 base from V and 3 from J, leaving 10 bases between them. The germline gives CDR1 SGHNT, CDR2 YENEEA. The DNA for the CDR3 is TGTGCCAGCAGCTTAGGGGCGGGACTCTACAATGAGCAGTTCTTC. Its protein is CASSLGAGLYNEQFF. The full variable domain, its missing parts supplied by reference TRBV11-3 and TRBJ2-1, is EAGVVQSPRYKIIEKKQPVAFWCNPISGHNTLYWYLQNLGQGPELLIRYENEEAVDDSQLPKDRFSAERLKGVDSTLKIQPAELGDSAVYLCASSLGAGLYNEQFFGPGTRLTVL.

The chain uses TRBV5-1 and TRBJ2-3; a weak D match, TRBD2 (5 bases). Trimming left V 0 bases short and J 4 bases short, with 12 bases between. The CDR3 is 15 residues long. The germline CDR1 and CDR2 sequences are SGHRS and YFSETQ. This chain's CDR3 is CASSLAGTKADTQYF. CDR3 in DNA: TGCGCCAGCAGCTTGGCGGGAACAAAGGCAGATACGCAGTATTTT. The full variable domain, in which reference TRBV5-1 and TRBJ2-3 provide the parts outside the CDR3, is KAGVTQTPRYLIKTRGQQVTLSCSPISGHRSVSWYQQTPGQGLQFLFEYFSETQRNKGNFPGRFSGRQFSNSRSEMNVSTLELGDSALYLCASSLAGTKADTQYFGPGTRLTVL.

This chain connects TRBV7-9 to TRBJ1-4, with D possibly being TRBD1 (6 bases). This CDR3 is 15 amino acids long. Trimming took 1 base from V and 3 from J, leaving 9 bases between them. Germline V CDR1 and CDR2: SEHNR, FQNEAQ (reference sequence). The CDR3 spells CASSLEGGPNEKLFF. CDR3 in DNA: TGTGCCAGCAGCTTAGAGGGGGGACCTAATGAAAAACTGTTTTTT.

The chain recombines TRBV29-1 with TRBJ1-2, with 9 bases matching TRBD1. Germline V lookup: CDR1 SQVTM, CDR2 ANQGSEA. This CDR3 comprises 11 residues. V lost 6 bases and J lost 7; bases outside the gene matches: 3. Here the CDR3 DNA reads TGCAGCGTACAGGGGGCACGTGGCTACACCTTC. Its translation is CSVQGARGYTF. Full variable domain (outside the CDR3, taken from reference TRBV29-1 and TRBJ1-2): SAVISQKPSRDICQRGTSLTIQCQVDSQVTMMFWYRQQPGQSLTLIATANQGSEATYESGFVIDKFPISRPNLTFSTLTVSNMSPEDSSIYLCSVQGARGYTFGSGTRLTVV.

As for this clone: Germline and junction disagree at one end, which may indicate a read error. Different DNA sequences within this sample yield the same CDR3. CDR3 sequence (DNA): TGTGCCAGCAGTGAAGTGAGACCGGGACACGGTAGGGACGAACAGTACTTC. This encodes CASSEVRPGHGRDEQYF. The rearrangement uses TRBV2 and TRBJ2-7; D is possibly TRBD1 (6 bases). Germline V lookup: CDR1 SNHLY, CDR2 FYNNEI. CDR3 length equals 17 residues.

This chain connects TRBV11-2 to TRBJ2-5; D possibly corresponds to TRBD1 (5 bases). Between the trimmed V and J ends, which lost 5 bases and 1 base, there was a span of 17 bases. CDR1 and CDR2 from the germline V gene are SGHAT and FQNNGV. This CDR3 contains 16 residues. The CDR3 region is CASSPGSWGRQETQYF. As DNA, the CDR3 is TGTGCCAGCAGCCCGGGTAGTTGGGGCCGCCAAGAGACCCAGTACTTC. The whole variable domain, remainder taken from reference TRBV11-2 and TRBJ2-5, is EAGVAQSPRYKIIEKRQSVAFWCNPISGHATLYWYQQILGQGPKLLIQFQNNGVVDDSQLPKDRFSAERLKGVDSTLKIQPAKLEDSAVYLCASSPGSWGRQETQYFGPGTRLLVL.

CDR3 nucleotides: TGCGCCAGCAGCTTGGATCGAGGGGCCGGGAACACTGAAGCTTTCTTT. Encoded protein: CASSLDRGAGNTEAFF. The chain combines TRBV5-1 with TRBJ1-1, with D maybe TRBD1 (5 bases). The CDR3 covers 16 residues. The germline V gene has CDR1 SGHRS and CDR2 YFSETQ. Trimming removed 0 bases at V and 1 base at J, with 13 bases between. The full variable domain, rest sourced from reference TRBV5-1 and TRBJ1-1, is KAGVTQTPRYLIKTRGQQVTLSCSPISGHRSVSWYQQTPGQGLQFLFEYFSETQRNKGNFPGRFSGRQFSNSRSEMNVSTLELGDSALYLCASSLDRGAGNTEAFFGQGTRLTVV.

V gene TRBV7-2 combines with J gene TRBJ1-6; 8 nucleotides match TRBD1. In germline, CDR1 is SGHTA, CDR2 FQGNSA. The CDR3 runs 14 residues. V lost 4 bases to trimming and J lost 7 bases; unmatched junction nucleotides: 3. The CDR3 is CASSSWTGNSPLHF. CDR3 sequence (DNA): TGTGCCAGCAGCTCATGGACAGGGAATTCACCCCTCCACTTT.